The text below deals with one T cell receptor (beta chain). The sample belongs to a study of blood T cell repertoires in COVID-19. Study as a whole: Sites across the United States, Italy and Spain contributed samples from acute and convalescent COVID-19. T cells, B-cell-depleted T cells, or PBMCs supplied cDNA or gDNA.

V was pared by 3 bases and J by 3 bases, with 15 bases between. This CDR3 contains 16 residues. Germline CDR1 LGHDT, CDR2 YNNKEL (reference sequence). In the source study's methods: It was from reference gene primer amplification that nucleated cell counts were estimated. Repertoires were generated with immunoSEQ multiplex PCR, while TCRdb's copy carries only in-frame clones and drops some. V and J calls and clone size come straight from that table; D and trimming were deduced from the DNA. The data contain about 110,000 clones, under 85% of them singletons. This receptor was identified in a woman in her 70s with acute or convalescent COVID-19. V and J are TRBV3-1 (or the pseudogene TRBV3-2) and TRBJ2-1, with D possibly matching TRBD1 (5 bases). Sequencing used peripheral blood. The CDR3 region has the DNA TGTGCCAGCAGCCAGCACCAAGGGGCAGTCTACAATGAGCAGTTCTTC. Amino acids: CASSQHQGAVYNEQFF.